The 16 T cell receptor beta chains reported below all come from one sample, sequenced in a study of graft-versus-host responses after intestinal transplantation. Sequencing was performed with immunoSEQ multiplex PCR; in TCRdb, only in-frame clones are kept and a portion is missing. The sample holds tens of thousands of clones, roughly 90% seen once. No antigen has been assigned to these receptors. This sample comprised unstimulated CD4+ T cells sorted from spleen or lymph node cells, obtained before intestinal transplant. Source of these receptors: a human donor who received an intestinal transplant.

Here the CDR3 DNA reads TGTGCCAGCAGTGAACAGCCGAACACTGAAGCTTTCTTT. Translating gives CASSEQPNTEAFF. The V and J genes are TRBV6-5 and TRBJ1-1; no definite D call. CDR1 is MNHEY and CDR2 is SVGAGI in the germline V gene. The CDR3 is made up of 13 amino acids. Trimming left V 5 bases short and J 1 base short, with 8 bases between.

This CDR3 is CASSLGATDYGYTF. The DNA for the CDR3 is TGTGCCAGCAGCTTGGGAGCGACAGACTATGGCTACACCTTC. This chain uses TRBV5-4 with TRBJ1-2; D is possibly TRBD1 (5 bases). With 0 bases removed from V and 3 bases from J, the gap between germline ends came to 9 bases. This CDR3 has 14 residues. The germline CDR1 and CDR2 sequences are SGHNT and YYREEE (reference sequence).

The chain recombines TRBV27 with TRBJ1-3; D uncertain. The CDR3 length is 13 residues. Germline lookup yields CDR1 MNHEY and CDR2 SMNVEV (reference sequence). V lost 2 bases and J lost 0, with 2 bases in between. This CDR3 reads CASSLHSGNTIYF. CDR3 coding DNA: TGTGCCAGCAGTTTACACTCTGGAAACACCATATATTTT.

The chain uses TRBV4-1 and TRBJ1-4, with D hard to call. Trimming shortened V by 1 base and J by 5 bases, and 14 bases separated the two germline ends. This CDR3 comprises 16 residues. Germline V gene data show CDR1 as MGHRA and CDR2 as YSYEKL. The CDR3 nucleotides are TGCGCCAGCAGCCAAGGGTCGGGGAACCAAAATGAAAAACTGTTTTTT. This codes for CASSQGSGNQNEKLFF.

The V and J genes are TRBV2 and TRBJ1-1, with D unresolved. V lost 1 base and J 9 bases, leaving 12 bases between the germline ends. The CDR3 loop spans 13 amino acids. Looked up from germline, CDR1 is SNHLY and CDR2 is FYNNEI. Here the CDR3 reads CASSEGGRSQAFF. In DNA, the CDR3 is TGTGCCAGCAGTGAAGGCGGGAGAAGCCAAGCTTTCTTT.

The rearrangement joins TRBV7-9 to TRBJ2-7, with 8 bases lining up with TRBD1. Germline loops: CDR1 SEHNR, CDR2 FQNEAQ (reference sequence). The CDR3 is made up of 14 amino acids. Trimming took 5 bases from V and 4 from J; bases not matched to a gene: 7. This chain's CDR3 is CASSLGTGRYEQYF. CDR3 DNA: TGTGCCAGCAGCCTCGGGACAGGACGATACGAGCAGTACTTC.

CDR3 coding DNA: TGTGCCAGCAGCTTACAGGGTATAGAAGCTTTCTTT. Translation gives CASSLQGIEAFF. The chain uses TRBV5-4 and TRBJ1-1, with D maybe TRBD1 (6 bases). This CDR3 spans 12 amino acids. Germline-derived CDR1 and CDR2 are SGHNT and YYREEE (reference sequence). Between the trimmed V and J ends, which lost 2 bases and 8 bases, there was a span of 10 bases.

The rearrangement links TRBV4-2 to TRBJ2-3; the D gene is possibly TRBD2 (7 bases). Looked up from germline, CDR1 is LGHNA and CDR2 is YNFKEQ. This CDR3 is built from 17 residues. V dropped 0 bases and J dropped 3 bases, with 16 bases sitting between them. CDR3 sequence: CASSQDRGGGATDTQYF. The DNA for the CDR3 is TGTGCCAGCAGCCAAGATCGGGGAGGGGGGGCGACAGATACGCAGTATTTT.

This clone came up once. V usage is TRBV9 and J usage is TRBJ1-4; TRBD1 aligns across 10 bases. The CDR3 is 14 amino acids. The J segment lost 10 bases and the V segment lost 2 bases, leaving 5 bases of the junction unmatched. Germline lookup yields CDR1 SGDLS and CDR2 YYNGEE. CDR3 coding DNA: TGTGCCAGCAGCGTCGGGACAGGGGTTGGAAAACTGTTTTTT. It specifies CASSVGTGVGKLFF.

The CDR3 spells CASNPGGRTDTQYF. CDR3 nucleotides: TGTGCCAGCAACCCAGGGGGGCGGACAGATACGCAGTATTTT. The rearrangement uses TRBV6-5 and TRBJ2-3, with D possibly being TRBD1 (7 bases). The CDR3 contains 14 residues. The V and J ends lost 7 bases and 3 bases respectively, with 14 bases between them. Germline V CDR1 and CDR2: MNHEY, SVGAGI.

CDR3 in amino acids: CASSYGGADYEQYF. CDR3 in DNA: TGTGCCAGCAGTTACGGCGGGGCCGACTACGAGCAGTACTTC. The gene calls are TRBV6-6 and TRBJ2-7; maybe TRBD2 (6 bases). The length of the CDR3 is 14 residues. CDR1 and CDR2 (germline): MNHNY, SVGAGI (reference sequence). V gave up 2 bases and J gave up 3 bases, with 11 bases separating them.

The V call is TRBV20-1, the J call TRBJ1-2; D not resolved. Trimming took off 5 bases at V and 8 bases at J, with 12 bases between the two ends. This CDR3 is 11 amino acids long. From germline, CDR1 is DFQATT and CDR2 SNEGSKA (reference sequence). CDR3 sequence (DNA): TGCAGTGCTGGCTCCCGGGTCGGCTACACCTTC. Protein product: CSAGSRVGYTF.

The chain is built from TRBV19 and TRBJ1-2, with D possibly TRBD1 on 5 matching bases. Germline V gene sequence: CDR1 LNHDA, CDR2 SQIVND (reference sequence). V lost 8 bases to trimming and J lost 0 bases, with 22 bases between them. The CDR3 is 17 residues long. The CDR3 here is CASHSGGSRIANYGYTF. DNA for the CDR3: TGTGCCAGTCATAGTGGGGGGTCCCGAATAGCTAACTATGGCTACACCTTC. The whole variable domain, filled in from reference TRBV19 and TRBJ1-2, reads DGGITQSPKYLFRKEGQNVTLSCEQNLNHDAMYWYRQDPGQGLRLIYYSQIVNDFQKGDIAEGYSVSREKKESFPLTVTSAQKNPTAFYLCASHSGGSRIANYGYTFGSGTRLTVV.

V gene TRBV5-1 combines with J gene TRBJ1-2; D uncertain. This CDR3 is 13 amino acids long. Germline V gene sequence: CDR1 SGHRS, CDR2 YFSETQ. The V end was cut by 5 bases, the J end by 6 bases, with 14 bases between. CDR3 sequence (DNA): TGCGCCAGCAGTTCAGGCAGCTTAGATGGCTACACCTTC. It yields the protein CASSSGSLDGYTF.

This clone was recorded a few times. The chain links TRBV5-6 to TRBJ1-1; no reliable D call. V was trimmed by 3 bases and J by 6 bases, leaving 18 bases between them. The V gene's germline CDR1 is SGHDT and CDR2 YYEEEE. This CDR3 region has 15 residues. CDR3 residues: CASSYLALQSSEAFF. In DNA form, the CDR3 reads TGTGCCAGCAGCTACCTGGCCCTACAGAGCTCTGAAGCTTTCTTT. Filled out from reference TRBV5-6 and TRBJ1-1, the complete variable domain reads DAGVTQSPTHLIKTRGQQVTLRCSPKSGHDTVSWYQQALGQGPQFIFQYYEEEERQRGNFPDRFSGHQFPNYSSELNVNALLLGDSALYLCASSYLALQSSEAFFGQGTRLTVV.

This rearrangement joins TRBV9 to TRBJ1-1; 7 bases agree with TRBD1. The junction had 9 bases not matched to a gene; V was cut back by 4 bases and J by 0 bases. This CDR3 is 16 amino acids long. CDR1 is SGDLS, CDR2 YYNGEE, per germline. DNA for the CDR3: TGTGCCAGCAGCTCCCGGGCAGGGGGGTTGAACACTGAAGCTTTCTTT. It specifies CASSSRAGGLNTEAFF.